This is a list of T cell receptor beta chains from one sample in a study of blood T cell repertoires in COVID-19. This table comes from immunoSEQ multiplex PCR, and its TCRdb copy is limited to in-frame clones, with some not included. Of over 350,000 clones in the sample, 85% to 90% were seen once. Input material: PBMCs or T cells enriched from blood (not recorded which). All receptors come from a woman aged 18-29 years who had recovered from COVID-19. Each CDR3 is given with its conserved first and last residue. The D gene is left open where the match is weak. For some rows the clone size is stated as once, few or many, or as a class when expanded; others skip it.

j_gene: TRBJ2-5
d_gene: .
abundance: few
v_gene: TRBV2
CDR3nt: TGTGCCAGCAGTGTGAACTTACAAGAGACCCAGTACTTC
CDR3aa: CASSVNLQETQYF

j_gene: TRBJ2-1
d_gene: .
abundance: .
v_gene: TRBV11-2
CDR3nt: TGTGCCAGCAGCTTAGGGCAGAACAATGAGCAGTTCTTC
CDR3aa: CASSLGQNNEQFF

j_gene: TRBJ2-7
d_gene: .
abundance: .
v_gene: TRBV4-2
CDR3nt: TGTGCCAGCAGCCAATTACAGGCCTACGAGCAGTACTTC
CDR3aa: CASSQLQAYEQYF

j_gene: TRBJ2-7
d_gene: .
abundance: few
v_gene: TRBV29-1
CDR3nt: TGCAGCGTTGGAGGGAGCTCCTACGAGCAGTACTTC
CDR3aa: CSVGGSSYEQYF

j_gene: TRBJ2-3
d_gene: TRBD1
abundance: .
v_gene: TRBV5-5
CDR3nt: TGTGCCAGCAGATTTCAGGGACAGAGCACAGATACGCAGTATTTT
CDR3aa: CASRFQGQSTDTQYF

j_gene: TRBJ1-2
d_gene: TRBD1
abundance: .
v_gene: TRBV2
CDR3nt: TGTGCCAGCAGTGTTGAGACAGGGGCTTTATTAGGCTACACCTTC
CDR3aa: CASSVETGALLGYTF

j_gene: TRBJ2-1
d_gene: TRBD2
abundance: .
v_gene: TRBV19
CDR3nt: TGTGCCAGTAGCTGGAAGCGGGGGGCGTACAATGAGCAGTTCTTC
CDR3aa: CASSWKRGAYNEQFF

j_gene: TRBJ2-5
d_gene: .
abundance: .
v_gene: TRBV18
CDR3nt: TGTGCCAGCTCACCGATGACCATAAGAGGGGAGACCCAGTACTTC
CDR3aa: CASSPMTIRGETQYF

j_gene: TRBJ1-4
d_gene: TRBD1
abundance: .
v_gene: TRBV5-4
CDR3nt: TGTGCCAGCAGCTTGGGACAGGGTACGGCCCATACTGAAAAACTGTTTTTT
CDR3aa: CASSLGQGTAHTEKLFF

j_gene: TRBJ2-1
d_gene: TRBD2
abundance: .
v_gene: TRBV29-1
CDR3nt: TGCAGCGTTGCTCCCGGGGGGAATTCCAACAATGAGCAGTTCTTC
CDR3aa: CSVAPGGNSNNEQFF

j_gene: TRBJ2-7
d_gene: .
abundance: once
v_gene: TRBV2
CDR3nt: TGTGCCAGCAGACAGGGACACGAGCAGTACTTC
CDR3aa: CASRQGHEQYF

j_gene: TRBJ1-2
d_gene: .
abundance: .
v_gene: TRBV30
CDR3nt: TGTGCCCAAAGCGGGGGTTCTTGGGGCTACACCTTC
CDR3aa: CAQSGGSWGYTF

j_gene: TRBJ1-2
d_gene: TRBD1
abundance: .
v_gene: TRBV18
CDR3nt: TGTGCCAGCTCACCGGGACAGGGACTCGATGGCTACACCTTC
CDR3aa: CASSPGQGLDGYTF

j_gene: TRBJ2-7
d_gene: .
abundance: once
v_gene: TRBV5-1
CDR3nt: TGCGCCAGCAGCTTGCTGCGTGTACACGAGCAGTACTTC
CDR3aa: CASSLLRVHEQYF

j_gene: TRBJ1-5
d_gene: .
abundance: .
v_gene: TRBV28
CDR3nt: TGTGCCAGCAGTTTCGCTGGGGGGGGACGGCCCCAGCATTTT
CDR3aa: CASSFAGGGRPQHF

j_gene: TRBJ1-4
d_gene: .
abundance: .
v_gene: TRBV5-1
CDR3nt: TGCGCCAGCAGCTTGGACCCGGGGAGGCGGGCTACTAATGAAAAACTGTTTTTT
CDR3aa: CASSLDPGRRATNEKLFF

j_gene: TRBJ1-6
d_gene: TRBD1
abundance: few
v_gene: TRBV11-2
CDR3nt: TGTGCCAGCAGCTTAGAGACGGGACAGCTCAATTCACCCCTCCACTTT
CDR3aa: CASSLETGQLNSPLHF

j_gene: TRBJ2-1
d_gene: TRBD1
abundance: .
v_gene: TRBV6-4
CDR3nt: TGTGCCAGCAGCCTGGGACAGGGGAACTACAATGAGCAGTTCTTC
CDR3aa: CASSLGQGNYNEQFF

j_gene: TRBJ1-1
d_gene: .
abundance: .
v_gene: TRBV18
CDR3nt: TGTGCCAGCTCACCCACACCTAGAAACACTGAAGCTTTCTTT
CDR3aa: CASSPTPRNTEAFF

j_gene: TRBJ1-2
d_gene: TRBD1
abundance: .
v_gene: TRBV7-6
CDR3nt: TGTGCCAGCAGCCCCGGGACAGCAAACTATGGCTACACCTTC
CDR3aa: CASSPGTANYGYTF

j_gene: TRBJ2-2
d_gene: TRBD1
abundance: .
v_gene: TRBV7-8
CDR3nt: TGTGCCAGCAGCTTAGTCGGGAGGACAGGGGACACCGGGGAGCTGTTTTTT
CDR3aa: CASSLVGRTGDTGELFF

j_gene: TRBJ2-7
d_gene: .
abundance: .
v_gene: TRBV7-2
CDR3nt: TGTGCCAGCAGCTCCCCCCAGCGGTACGAGCAGTACTTC
CDR3aa: CASSSPQRYEQYF

j_gene: TRBJ1-1
d_gene: TRBD1
abundance: once
v_gene: TRBV7-9
CDR3nt: TGTGCCAGCAGCCCGCGGACAGGCCTCCGGGGAACTGAAGCTTTCTTT
CDR3aa: CASSPRTGLRGTEAFF

j_gene: TRBJ1-3
d_gene: .
abundance: .
v_gene: TRBV4-1
CDR3nt: TGCGCCAGCAGCCTTCACGGGGGGGACTCGGGAAACACCATATATTTT
CDR3aa: CASSLHGGDSGNTIYF

j_gene: TRBJ1-2
d_gene: .
abundance: .
v_gene: TRBV27
CDR3nt: TGTGCCAGCAGTCCCACCTCAGGGCAGTATGGCTACACCTTC
CDR3aa: CASSPTSGQYGYTF

j_gene: TRBJ2-4
d_gene: TRBD2
abundance: .
v_gene: TRBV27
CDR3nt: TGTGCCAGCAGTTCGTGGGGGACTAGCGGGGCCAAAAACATTCAGTACTTC
CDR3aa: CASSSWGTSGAKNIQYF

j_gene: TRBJ2-2
d_gene: TRBD2
abundance: .
v_gene: TRBV6-2/TRBV6-3
CDR3nt: TGTGCCAGCAGTTACGTATCGGGGGGGGACACCGGGGAGCTGTTTTTT
CDR3aa: CASSYVSGGDTGELFF

j_gene: TRBJ1-2
d_gene: TRBD1
abundance: .
v_gene: TRBV6-5
CDR3nt: TGTGCCAGCAGTTACCTCTCGGGACAGGATAACTATGGCTACACCTTC
CDR3aa: CASSYLSGQDNYGYTF

j_gene: TRBJ2-3
d_gene: TRBD1
abundance: .
v_gene: TRBV6-2/TRBV6-3
CDR3nt: TGTGCCAGCAGTCTAGGCGACAGGGGGCGAGATACGCAGTATTTT
CDR3aa: CASSLGDRGRDTQYF

j_gene: TRBJ1-4
d_gene: .
abundance: .
v_gene: TRBV5-4
CDR3nt: TGTGCCAGCAGCCCTGAGTTTGCAACTAATGAAAAACTGTTTTTT
CDR3aa: CASSPEFATNEKLFF

j_gene: TRBJ1-2
d_gene: .
abundance: .
v_gene: TRBV25-1
CDR3nt: TGTGCCAGCAGTGAACGGCGGTCGCATGGCTACACCTTC
CDR3aa: CASSERRSHGYTF

j_gene: TRBJ2-7
d_gene: .
abundance: .
v_gene: TRBV6-1
CDR3nt: TGTGCCAGCAGTGCGAGCAGGGCCCCCCCGTACTACGAGCAGTACTTC
CDR3aa: CASSASRAPPYYEQYF

j_gene: TRBJ1-2
d_gene: .
abundance: .
v_gene: TRBV5-6
CDR3nt: TGTGCCAGCAGCATGGAACAGGCTTTTGACTATGGCTACACCTTC
CDR3aa: CASSMEQAFDYGYTF

j_gene: TRBJ1-6
d_gene: TRBD1
abundance: .
v_gene: TRBV6-8
CDR3nt: TGTGCCAGCAGTAACCCACCGGGACAGAAGAGCTCCTATAATTCACCCCTCCACTTT
CDR3aa: CASSNPPGQKSSYNSPLHF

j_gene: TRBJ1-5
d_gene: TRBD1
abundance: once
v_gene: TRBV30
CDR3nt: TGTGCCTGGACGCAGGGGGTGGGGAATCAGCCCCAGCATTTT
CDR3aa: CAWTQGVGNQPQHF

j_gene: TRBJ2-7
d_gene: TRBD1
abundance: .
v_gene: TRBV25-1
CDR3nt: TGTGCCAGTATATCAGGGGGCGGATACGAGCAGTACTTC
CDR3aa: CASISGGGYEQYF

j_gene: TRBJ1-4
d_gene: TRBD1
abundance: .
v_gene: TRBV5-4
CDR3nt: TGTGCCAGCAGCCCGAGAACAGGGGAAGAACTGTTTTTT
CDR3aa: CASSPRTGEELFF

j_gene: TRBJ1-5
d_gene: TRBD1
abundance: .
v_gene: TRBV3-1/TRBV3-2
CDR3nt: TGTGCCAGCAGCCAGGGTAGGGGGCTAAATCAGCCCCAGCATTTT
CDR3aa: CASSQGRGLNQPQHF

j_gene: TRBJ2-6
d_gene: .
abundance: .
v_gene: TRBV6-4
CDR3nt: TGTGCCAGCAGTGACTCGACAACTGGGGCCAACGTCCTGACTTTC
CDR3aa: CASSDSTTGANVLTF

j_gene: TRBJ2-3
d_gene: .
abundance: .
v_gene: TRBV5-5
CDR3nt: TGTGCCAGCAGGGCGTGGAGGGGTAAAGATACGCAGTATTTT
CDR3aa: CASRAWRGKDTQYF

j_gene: TRBJ1-6
d_gene: .
abundance: few
v_gene: TRBV5-5
CDR3nt: TGTGCCAGCAGCTTGGGGCAGGGGTTTTCACCCCTCCACTTT
CDR3aa: CASSLGQGFSPLHF

j_gene: TRBJ1-5
d_gene: .
abundance: once
v_gene: TRBV10-3
CDR3nt: TGTGCCATCAGTGACAGGGGAGGGCAGCCCCAGCATTTT
CDR3aa: CAISDRGGQPQHF

j_gene: TRBJ1-5
d_gene: .
abundance: .
v_gene: TRBV2
CDR3nt: TGTGCCAGCAGTGAAGACGGGTTAAGCAATCAGCCCCAGCATTTT
CDR3aa: CASSEDGLSNQPQHF

j_gene: TRBJ1-5
d_gene: TRBD1
abundance: .
v_gene: TRBV6-6
CDR3nt: TGTGCCGGACAACAGGGGGCAAGTCAGCCCCAGCATTTT
CDR3aa: CAGQQGASQPQHF

j_gene: TRBJ1-6
d_gene: .
abundance: .
v_gene: TRBV7-9
CDR3nt: TGTGCCAGCAGCTTAAGGTTTTCAGGGACATTTAATTCACCCCTCCACTTT
CDR3aa: CASSLRFSGTFNSPLHF

j_gene: TRBJ1-5
d_gene: TRBD1
abundance: .
v_gene: TRBV7-8
CDR3nt: TGTGCCAGCAGCCCAGTATATCCAGGACAGGGCCTCGGCAATCAGCCCCAGCATTTT
CDR3aa: CASSPVYPGQGLGNQPQHF

j_gene: TRBJ2-5
d_gene: TRBD2
abundance: .
v_gene: TRBV7-2
CDR3nt: TGTGCCAGCAGACTAGCGGCACAAGAGACCCAGTACTTC
CDR3aa: CASRLAAQETQYF

j_gene: TRBJ2-3
d_gene: .
abundance: .
v_gene: TRBV4-3
CDR3nt: TGCGCCAGCAGCCAAGGAGATGTGATGGAGGCAGATACGCAGTATTTT
CDR3aa: CASSQGDVMEADTQYF

j_gene: TRBJ2-7
d_gene: .
abundance: .
v_gene: TRBV21-1
CDR3nt: TGTGCCAGCGTCCCTAGGCGGGATTTGACAGCACACTCCTACGAGCAGTACTTC
CDR3aa: CASVPRRDLTAHSYEQYF

j_gene: TRBJ1-5
d_gene: .
abundance: once
v_gene: TRBV18
CDR3nt: TGTGCCAGCTCAAAGGGGGTCCCCAGTAGCAATCAGCCCCAGCATTTT
CDR3aa: CASSKGVPSSNQPQHF